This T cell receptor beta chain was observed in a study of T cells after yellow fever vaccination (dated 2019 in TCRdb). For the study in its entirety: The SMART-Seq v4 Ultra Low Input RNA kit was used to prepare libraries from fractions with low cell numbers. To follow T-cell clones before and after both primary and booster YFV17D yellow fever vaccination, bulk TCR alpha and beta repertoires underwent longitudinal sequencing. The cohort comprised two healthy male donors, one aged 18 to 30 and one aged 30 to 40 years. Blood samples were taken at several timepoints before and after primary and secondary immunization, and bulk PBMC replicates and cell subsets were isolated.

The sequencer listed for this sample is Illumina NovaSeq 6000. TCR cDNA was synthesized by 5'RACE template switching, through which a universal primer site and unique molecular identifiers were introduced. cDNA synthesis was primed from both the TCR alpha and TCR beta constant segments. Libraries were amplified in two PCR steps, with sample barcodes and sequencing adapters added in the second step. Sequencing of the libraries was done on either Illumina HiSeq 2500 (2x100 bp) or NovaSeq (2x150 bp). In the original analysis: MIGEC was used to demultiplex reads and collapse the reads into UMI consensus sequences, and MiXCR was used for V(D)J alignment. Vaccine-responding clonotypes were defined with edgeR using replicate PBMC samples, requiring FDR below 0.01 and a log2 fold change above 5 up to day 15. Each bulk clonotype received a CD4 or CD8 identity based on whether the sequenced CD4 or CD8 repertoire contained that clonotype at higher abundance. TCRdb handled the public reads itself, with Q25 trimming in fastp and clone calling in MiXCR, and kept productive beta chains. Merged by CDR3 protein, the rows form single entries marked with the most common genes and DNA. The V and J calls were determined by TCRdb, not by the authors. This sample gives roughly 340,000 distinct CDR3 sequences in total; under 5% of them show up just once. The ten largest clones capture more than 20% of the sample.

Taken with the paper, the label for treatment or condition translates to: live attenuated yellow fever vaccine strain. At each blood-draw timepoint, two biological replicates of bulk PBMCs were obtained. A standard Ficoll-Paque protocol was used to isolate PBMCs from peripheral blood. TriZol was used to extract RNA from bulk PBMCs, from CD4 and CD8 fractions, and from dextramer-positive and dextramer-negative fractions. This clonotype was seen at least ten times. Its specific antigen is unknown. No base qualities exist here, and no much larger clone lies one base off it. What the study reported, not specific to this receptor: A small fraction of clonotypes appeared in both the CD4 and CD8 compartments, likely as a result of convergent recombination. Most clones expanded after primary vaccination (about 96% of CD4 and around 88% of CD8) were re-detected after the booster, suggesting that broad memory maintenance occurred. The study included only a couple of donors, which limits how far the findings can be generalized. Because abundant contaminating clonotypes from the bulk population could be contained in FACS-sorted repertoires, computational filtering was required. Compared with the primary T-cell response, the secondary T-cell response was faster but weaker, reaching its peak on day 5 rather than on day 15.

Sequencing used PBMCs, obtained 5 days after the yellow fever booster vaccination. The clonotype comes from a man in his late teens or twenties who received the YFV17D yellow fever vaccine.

The sequence in DNA is TGCGCCAGCAGCCACGGGCCTGCTGGGGCTAACTATGGCTACACCTTC. This yields the protein CASSHGPAGANYGYTF. This sequence uses TRBV4-1 and TRBJ1-2, with no confidently assigned D gene. The CDR3, cysteine through phenylalanine, is 16 amino acids long. Of all the DNA, just the CDR3 is kept, 48 bases in frame from base 1. Taken from the germline V gene, the CDR1 and CDR2 loops are MGHRA and YSYEKL. Trimming at the junction amounts to 3 bases on V and 0 bases on J, and the germline ends lie 14 bases apart.